Listed here are 32 T cell receptor beta chains from one sample, sequenced in a study of T-cell reconstitution after alpha-beta-depleted transplantation in children. The library targeted TCRbeta and was prepared with unique molecular identifiers. A single record per CDR3 protein comes from TCRdb applying MiXCR to the PCR reads. The table lists 200,000 to 250,000 distinct CDR3 sequences, 7% to 9% of them singletons. Sample: PBMCs, mostly from graft donor cells, taken 360 days after TCRalphabeta/CD19-depleted stem cell transplant. These receptor sequences come from a male patient between 2 and 10 years old who had a stem cell transplant for acute myeloid leukemia, so the T cells may come from the graft donor.

The chain couples TRBV7-9 to TRBJ2-3, with D possibly called TRBD1 or TRBD2 (5 bases each). Trimming took off 5 bases at V and 5 bases at J, with 17 bases between the two ends. Germline V gives CDR1 SEHNR, CDR2 FQNEAQ (reference sequence). This CDR3 contains 15 residues. This chain's CDR3 is CASSPLGGLIDTQYF. DNA for the CDR3: TGTGCCAGCAGCCCCCTTGGGGGTTTGATAGATACGCAGTATTTT.

In its sample, this clonotype was seen a few times. This chain joins TRBV27 and TRBJ2-3; TRBD2 matches at 12 bases. This CDR3 spans 16 amino acids. Germline lookup yields CDR1 MNHEY and CDR2 SMNVEV (reference sequence). Germline trimming cut 6 bases from V and 0 bases from J; bases unmatched to any gene: 4. CDR3: CASSLTSGSSTDTQYF. Written as DNA, the CDR3 is TGTGCCAGCAGCCTGACTAGCGGGAGTAGCACAGATACGCAGTATTTT.

This clonotype has a count of ten or more. The chain links TRBV5-1 to TRBJ2-3, with 7 bases identical to TRBD1. From germline, CDR1 is SGHRS and CDR2 YFSETQ. Unmatched junction bases numbered 3, after V lost 3 bases and J lost 5 bases. There are 13 residues in the CDR3. The CDR3 loop reads CASSSPGGDTQYF. The CDR3 DNA reads TGCGCCAGCAGCTCCCCAGGGGGAGATACGCAGTATTTT.

At least ten counts were recorded for this clonotype. The rearrangement uses TRBV12-3 or TRBV12-4 and TRBJ1-1, with D possibly being TRBD1 (6 bases). V was pared by 6 bases and J by 5 bases, with 16 bases between. The CDR3 has 14 amino acids. CDR3 sequence reads: CASSLQTGRTEAFF. CDR3 coding DNA: TGTGCCAGCAGCCTCCAGACAGGCCGTACTGAAGCTTTCTTT.

The J gene is TRBJ2-3, the V gene TRBV5-1; 7 bases match TRBD1. The length of the CDR3 is 15 residues. V lost 3 bases, J lost 2 bases, and 6 bases stayed unmatched. Germline CDR1 and CDR2: SGHRS and YFSETQ. CDR3 nucleotide sequence: TGCGCCAGCAGCTGGGACAGCCTAGTCACAGATACGCAGTATTTT. As protein: CASSWDSLVTDTQYF.

This clonotype was detected ten times or more. The CDR3 region is CSVGPGHYEQYF. The CDR3 DNA reads TGCAGCGTTGGTCCTGGCCACTACGAGCAGTACTTC. The rearrangement uses TRBV29-1 and TRBJ2-7, with D uncertain. Per germline, CDR1 SQVTM and CDR2 ANQGSEA. V was pared by 4 bases and J by 3 bases, with 10 bases between. The CDR3 extends over 12 amino acids.

In its sample, this clonotype was seen many times. The rearrangement uses TRBV29-1 and TRBJ1-1, with a possible D match to TRBD1 (6 bases). Germline V gene data show CDR1 as SQVTM and CDR2 as ANQGSEA. CDR3 size: 13 residues. Trimming took 5 bases from V and 0 from J, leaving 10 bases between them. Here the CDR3 DNA reads TGCAGCGTTCGAGGGACATTGAACACTGAAGCTTTCTTT. Protein: CSVRGTLNTEAFF. The variable domain in full, with the rest retrieved from reference TRBV29-1 and TRBJ1-1, is SAVISQKPSRDICQRGTSLTIQCQVDSQVTMMFWYRQQPGQSLTLIATANQGSEATYESGFVIDKFPISRPNLTFSTLTVSNMSPEDSSIYLCSVRGTLNTEAFFGQGTRLTVV.

The sample holds many counts of this clonotype. This rearrangement joins TRBV12-3 or TRBV12-4 to TRBJ2-2; D uncertain. The CDR3 has 13 residues. V shed 7 bases and J shed 3 bases, with 9 bases lying between them. The CDR3 nucleotides read TGTGCCAGCAACCCCTGGGACACCGGGGAGCTGTTTTTT. Translation: CASNPWDTGELFF.

This clonotype was seen only a few times. The CDR3 DNA is TGTGCCAGCAGCCAAGATAGAGGGGACGAGCAGTACTTC. This encodes CASSQDRGDEQYF. This rearrangement joins TRBV3-1 to TRBJ2-7; D might be TRBD1 or TRBD2, each matching 5 bases. The CDR3 is 13 residues long. With 0 bases removed from V and 5 bases from J, the gap between germline ends came to 8 bases. From germline, CDR1 is LGHDT and CDR2 YNNKEL (reference sequence).

The table lists this clonotype with many counts. The chain links TRBV27 to TRBJ1-3; possibly TRBD1 for D (6 bases). Between the trimmed V and J ends, which lost 6 bases and 3 bases, there was a span of 15 bases. This CDR3 is built from 15 residues. Germline assignment: CDR1 MNHEY and CDR2 SMNVEV (reference sequence). CDR3 sequence: CASRAAGARGNTIYF. The DNA for the CDR3 is TGTGCCAGCAGGGCGGCGGGGGCGCGTGGAAACACCATATATTTT.

The V gene is TRBV20-1, the J gene TRBJ1-5; no clear D. CDR3 length: 15 residues. CDR1 DFQATT and CDR2 SNEGSKA come from the germline V gene (reference sequence). With 4 bases removed from V and 0 bases from J, the gap between germline ends came to 13 bases. The CDR3 nucleotides are TGCAGTGCTATATTGCAGCCGAATAGCAATCAGCCCCAGCATTTT. This codes for CSAILQPNSNQPQHF.

J is TRBJ2-1 and V is TRBV6-5; 8 bases line up with TRBD1. Per the germline V gene, CDR1 is MNHEY and CDR2 is SVGAGI. The CDR3 is made up of 17 amino acids. The ends lost 5 bases at V and 6 bases at J; junction bases unmatched: 15. Here the CDR3 reads CASSTPLTGAPSNEQFF. CDR3 nucleotides: TGTGCCAGCAGTACCCCTTTGACAGGGGCCCCCAGCAATGAGCAGTTCTTC.

This clonotype appeared a few times. Here the CDR3 reads CASTRSHEQYF. As DNA, the CDR3 is TGTGCCAGCACCCGGAGTCACGAGCAGTACTTC. V and J are TRBV5-5 and TRBJ2-7, with D uncertain. Per the germline V gene, CDR1 is SGHKS and CDR2 is YYEKEE (reference sequence). The CDR3 spans 11 residues. The ends were cut back, 6 bases at V and 5 bases at J, with 9 bases in the middle. The full variable domain, its missing parts supplied by reference TRBV5-5 and TRBJ2-7, is DAGVTQSPTHLIKTRGQQVTLRCSPISGHKSVSWYQQVLGQGPQFIFQYYEKEERGRGNFPDRFSARQFPNYSSELNVNALLLGDSALYLCASTRSHEQYFGPGTRLTVT.

This clonotype was seen ten or more times. The chain employs TRBV5-1 and TRBJ2-1; D could derive from TRBD1 or TRBD2 (5 bases each). Trimming shortened V by 0 bases and J by 4 bases, and 11 bases separated the two germline ends. The CDR3 contains 15 residues. The germline V gene encodes CDR1 SGHRS and CDR2 YFSETQ. The CDR3 loop is CASSLEGTEYNEQFF. The DNA for the CDR3 is TGCGCCAGCAGCTTGGAGGGGACGGAGTACAATGAGCAGTTCTTC.

This clonotype was recorded a few times. The V and J genes are TRBV5-1 and TRBJ2-1; D gene uncertain. Trimming removed 0 bases at V and 10 bases at J, with 14 bases between. The CDR3 has 14 residues. Germline-derived CDR1 and CDR2 are SGHRS and YFSETQ. The CDR3 loop is CASSLAGFRKEQFF. Written as DNA, the CDR3 is TGCGCCAGCAGCTTGGCTGGGTTTCGTAAAGAGCAGTTCTTC.

The chain carries TRBV6-1 and TRBJ1-2; D perhaps matches TRBD1 (5 bases). Germline CDR1 and CDR2: MNHNS and SASEGT. The CDR3 runs to 16 residues. Trimming left V 6 bases short and J 1 base short, with 18 bases between. CDR3 loop: CASRARRGDVNYGYTF. In DNA, the CDR3 is TGTGCCAGCAGGGCCCGACGGGGGGACGTTAACTATGGCTACACCTTC.

This clonotype was recorded a few times. The chain uses TRBV27 and TRBJ2-1; maybe TRBD2 (5 bases). Germline assignment: CDR1 MNHEY and CDR2 SMNVEV (reference sequence). The CDR3 has 19 residues. The V gene lost 4 bases and the J gene lost 5 bases, with 27 bases spanning the gap. The CDR3 DNA reads TGTGCCAGCAGTTCCACCACAACCCTGGAGGACGCAGGAAACAATGAGCAGTTCTTC. It codes for CASSSTTTLEDAGNNEQFF.

There are a few counts of this clonotype. The V gene is TRBV20-1, the J gene TRBJ2-7; D call uncertain. Trimming stripped 6 bases from V and 0 bases from J, with 24 bases between. The CDR3 covers 17 residues. CDR1 and CDR2 (germline): DFQATT, SNEGSKA (reference sequence). The DNA of the CDR3 is TGCAGTGCGCAGCGTCCCGGTCGGAAAACTTTCTCCTACGAGCAGTACTTC. It specifies CSAQRPGRKTFSYEQYF.

This clonotype was seen many times. The gene calls are TRBV28 and TRBJ1-1; D gene unclear. V was clipped by 5 bases and J by 3 bases, with 19 bases between them. This CDR3 contains 16 residues. Germline V gives CDR1 MDHEN, CDR2 SYDVKM. CDR3 sequence: CASSGSESLIDTEAFF. For the CDR3, the DNA is TGTGCCAGCAGTGGATCAGAGTCACTGATAGACACTGAAGCTTTCTTT.

This clonotype was observed a handful of times. This CDR3 reads CASRRDFSSKIYEQYF. CDR3 nucleotide sequence: TGTGCCAGCAGGCGGGACTTCAGCTCCAAGATCTACGAGCAGTACTTC. The gene calls are TRBV6-2 or TRBV6-3 and TRBJ2-7; weak D call: TRBD2 (6 bases). The V end lost 6 bases, the J end lost 3 bases, and 21 bases lay between the germline ends. From germline, CDR1 is MNHEY and CDR2 SVGEGT. The CDR3 is 16 amino acids.

This clonotype has ten or more counts. The chain has TRBV5-1 and TRBJ2-1; 9 nucleotides agree with TRBD2. From germline, CDR1 is SGHRS and CDR2 YFSETQ. This CDR3 has 14 residues. The V and J ends lost 4 bases and 6 bases, in that order; junction bases with no gene match: 5. CDR3 amino acids: CASSGLALSNEQFF. In nucleotides, the CDR3 is TGCGCCAGCAGCGGACTAGCGTTATCCAATGAGCAGTTCTTC.

Many counts were recorded for this clonotype. This sequence joins TRBV20-1 and TRBJ1-1; D possibly corresponds to TRBD1 (5 bases). CDR3 length: 14 amino acids. Germline V gene lookup returns CDR1 DFQATT and CDR2 SNEGSKA (reference sequence). The V end lost 3 bases, the J end lost 0 bases, and 11 bases lay between the germline ends. CDR3 sequence: CSASRQSMNTEAFF. The CDR3 DNA reads TGCAGTGCTAGCCGACAGTCTATGAACACTGAAGCTTTCTTT.

The chain links TRBV6-5 to TRBJ2-7; tentative D call: TRBD2 (5 bases). CDR1 is MNHEY and CDR2 is SVGAGI in the germline V gene. CDR3 length: 15 amino acids. Trimming took off 0 bases at V and 4 bases at J, with 13 bases between the two ends. CDR3 protein: CASSYSGNSGYEQYF. The CDR3 region has the DNA TGTGCCAGCAGTTACTCGGGGAACAGCGGATACGAGCAGTACTTC.

V gene TRBV7-2 combines with J gene TRBJ2-6; D uncertain. This CDR3 spans 14 amino acids. The germline CDR1 and CDR2 sequences are SGHTA and FQGNSA. The V end lost 5 bases, the J end lost 0 bases, and 5 bases lay between the germline ends. This chain's CDR3 is CASSRISGANVLTF. DNA of the CDR3: TGTGCCAGCAGCCGGATCTCTGGGGCCAACGTCCTGACTTTC.

This clonotype came up many times. This chain uses TRBV12-3 or TRBV12-4 with TRBJ2-2; tentative D call: TRBD1 (6 bases). V lost 6 bases, J lost 2 bases, and 19 bases lay in between. This CDR3 comprises 17 residues. CDR3 sequence (DNA): TGTGCCAGCAGCTCCACCTGGGGGCAGTTCAACACCGGGGAGCTGTTTTTT. This translates into CASSSTWGQFNTGELFF.

This clonotype appeared a few times. V usage is TRBV7-3 and J usage is TRBJ1-6; 12 bases are a match to TRBD1. The germline V gene encodes CDR1 SGHTA and CDR2 FQGTGA. The CDR3 has 19 amino acids. V lost 0 bases and J lost 2; bases outside the gene matches: 5. CDR3 sequence: CASSLTSGQGATYNSPLHF. The CDR3 DNA reads TGTGCCAGCAGCTTAACTTCGGGACAGGGGGCCACCTATAATTCACCCCTCCACTTT. Drawing the rest from reference TRBV7-3 and TRBJ1-6, the complete variable domain is GAGVSQTPSNKVTEKGKYVELRCDPISGHTALYWYRQSLGQGPEFLIYFQGTGAADDSGLPNDRFFAVRPEGSVSTLKIQRTERGDSAVYLCASSLTSGQGATYNSPLHFGNGTRLTVT.

This clonotype showed up many times. The gene calls are TRBV5-1 and TRBJ2-3, with 7 bases that match TRBD2. The CDR3 is made up of 16 amino acids. J was trimmed by 0 bases and V by 4 bases; bases with no gene match: 8. Germline loops: CDR1 SGHRS, CDR2 YFSETQ. CDR3 region: CASSRGLSSSTDTQYF. Written as DNA, the CDR3 is TGCGCCAGCAGCCGGGGACTATCTTCTAGCACAGATACGCAGTATTTT.

This clonotype was seen a few times. The rearrangement joins TRBV5-1 to TRBJ1-4; possibly TRBD1 for D (6 bases). The germline V gene encodes CDR1 SGHRS and CDR2 YFSETQ. Trimming pared 2 bases from V and 5 bases from J, leaving 13 bases between. There are 15 residues in the CDR3. In nucleotides, the CDR3 is TGCGCCAGCAGCTTCCTCAGGGGTTACAATGAAAAACTGTTTTTT. It translates to CASSFLRGYNEKLFF.

There are many counts of this clonotype. The chain links TRBV7-2 to TRBJ2-1, with D possibly TRBD2 on 6 matching bases. The germline CDR1 and CDR2 sequences are SGHTA and FQGNSA. Trimming took 2 bases from V and 7 from J, leaving 9 bases between them. This CDR3 region has 13 residues. CDR3 amino acids: CASSLSRGNEQFF. In DNA form, the CDR3 reads TGTGCCAGCAGCTTAAGCCGGGGGAATGAGCAGTTCTTC.

This clonotype has at least ten counts. This chain links TRBV7-2 with TRBJ1-2; D unclear. Germline CDR1 and CDR2: SGHTA and FQGNSA. The V and J ends lost 1 base and 5 bases respectively, with 8 bases between them. The CDR3 is made up of 13 amino acids. This CDR3 is CASSLGSGYGYTF. The CDR3 bases are TGTGCCAGCAGCTTAGGATCCGGGTATGGCTACACCTTC.

The chain recombines TRBV5-1 with TRBJ1-6; no reliable D call. Deletions cut 4 bases from V and 7 bases from J, with 15 bases between. The germline V gene has CDR1 SGHRS and CDR2 YFSETQ. The CDR3 is made up of 15 amino acids. The CDR3 region is CASSRSGDWNSPLHF. CDR3 nucleotides: TGCGCCAGCAGCCGAAGCGGGGATTGGAATTCACCCCTCCACTTT.

This clonotype was recorded at least ten times. The V call is TRBV5-1, the J call TRBJ2-7; 13 bases align to TRBD2. Germline loops: CDR1 SGHRS, CDR2 YFSETQ. The CDR3 contains 15 residues. V shed 8 bases, J shed 3 bases, and the junction held 8 bases outside the gene matches. The CDR3 here is CASRPRLAGGYEQYF. The CDR3 nucleotides are TGCGCCAGTCGACCCCGACTAGCGGGAGGCTACGAGCAGTACTTC.